This T cell receptor (beta chain) was retrieved from a study of blood T cell repertoires in COVID-19 (TCRdb year 2020). For the study in its entirety: Samples covering the acute and convalescent phases of COVID-19 were provided by collaborators in the United States, Italy and Spain. The material from the prospective study consisted of cDNA or gDNA derived from T cells, B-cell-depleted T cells, or PBMCs. The dataset comprised deeply sampled blood TCRbeta repertoires from subjects exposed to, actively infected with, or recovered from COVID-19. The repertoires were released in a freely available public database intended as a resource for research on the immune response to SARS-CoV-2. Samples came from the ongoing ImmuneRACE study (first 160 participants) plus 1,254 subjects from 6 global collaborators. Nearly every sample came with metadata listing a de-identified subject ID, COVID-19 status, age in years and sex. HLA class I and class II types, where available, came from metadata supplied by the sample provider rather than from assay-based typing.

Broader findings and caveats from the paper: How much clinical and demographic metadata was included differed by source and by participant, and the metadata was provided uncurated.

TCRbeta CDR3 regions were amplified from genomic DNA by means of the immunoSEQ Assay, a bias-controlled multiplex PCR. As for how the authors treated the data: The number of nucleated cells in each sample was estimated by amplification of reference gene primers within the assay. To quantify the absolute abundance of each unique TCRbeta CDR3 rearrangement, sequence reads were collapsed and filtered. For each sample, productive Simpson clonality was calculated by taking the square root of Simpson's diversity index across productive rearrangements. Imported from immuneACCESS, the table was reduced by TCRdb to in-frame sequences with V and J called. These copies leave out some clones; in studies compared against another copy, an unresolved V gene accounts for under half, and the cause of the remainder is not known. V and J calls and clone size are as listed in that table; D and trimming were resolved from the DNA. This sample comprises around 94,000 clones, about 87% of them detected only once. Over 2.5% of the sample lies in the top ten.

Each collaborating institution followed its own protocols to collect whole blood in K2EDTA tubes. Collaborator samples were shipped for TCRbeta analysis as frozen whole blood, isolated PBMCs, or DNA extracted from either sample type. To note about this clone: The antigen it recognizes is unknown. Nothing much larger sits one base from this clone, and base qualities are not available.

V is pared back by 8 bases and J by 4 bases, with 18 bases lying between the germline termini. From cysteine to phenylalanine, the CDR3 is 15 amino acids long. The sequence is cut down to CDR3 DNA, 45 bases in frame from base 1. Reading the germline V gene gives CDR1 MNHEY and CDR2 SVGAGI. This receptor was identified in a middle-aged man with active or convalescent COVID-19. The sample taken for sequencing was peripheral blood. The V gene is TRBV6-5 and the J gene is TRBJ2-1, and TRBD1 may be the D gene, going by 7 matching bases. The nucleotide sequence is given as TGTGCCAGCCTGGCGGCGGCAGGGGGGTACAATGAGCAGTTCTTC. Protein translation: CASLAAAGGYNEQFF.